This T cell receptor (beta chain) derives from a study of blood T cell repertoires in COVID-19 (dated by TCRdb to 2019 to 2021). Regarding the research as a whole: The collaborator samples originated in the United States, Italy and Spain and spanned the acute and convalescent phases of COVID-19. The material from the prospective study consisted of cDNA or gDNA derived from T cells, B-cell-depleted T cells, or PBMCs. Deeply sampled blood TCRbeta repertoires from subjects exposed to, actively infected with, or recovered from COVID-19 were included in the dataset. The repertoires were made available in a free public database intended to serve as a resource for research on the immune response to SARS-CoV-2. Samples were obtained from the ongoing ImmuneRACE study (first 160 participants) and from over a thousand subjects provided by 6 global collaborators. Nearly every sample came with metadata listing a de-identified subject ID, COVID-19 status, age in years and sex. Where HLA class I and class II types were available, the types were taken from metadata supplied by the sample provider, not from assay-based typing.

TCRbeta CDR3 regions were amplified from genomic DNA using the immunoSEQ Assay, a bias-controlled multiplex PCR. In the paper's pipeline: Within the assay, amplification of reference gene primers was used to estimate how many nucleated cells each sample contained. To quantify the absolute abundance of each unique TCRbeta CDR3 rearrangement, sequence reads were collapsed and filtered. For each sample, productive Simpson clonality was calculated by taking the square root of Simpson's diversity index across productive rearrangements. What TCRdb holds here is the immuneACCESS table cut down to in-frame rearrangements. Part of the clones is not present; checked against another copy, under half of the missing clones reflect an unresolved V gene, and the others are unexplained. That table furnishes V, J and clone size, whereas the DNA furnished D and trimming. The table for this sample lists around 300,000 clones; 70% to 90% of them were counted only once. The ten largest clones represent 10% to 15% of the sample.

Reading the germline V gene gives CDR1 SGHRS and CDR2 YFSETQ. Reading from cysteine to phenylalanine, the CDR3 counts 16 amino acids. Only the CDR3 portion is preserved as DNA: 48 bases, with reading frame beginning at the first base. Trimming removed 4 bases from V and 4 bases from J, leaving 20 bases between the germline ends. What the authors observed across the whole study: The amount of clinical and demographic metadata varied by source and participant and was provided uncurated.

A word on this clone: Its antigen is currently not known. The input lacks base qualities; no much larger clone sits a single base away.

One collaborating source in Seattle enrolled patients while the patients were actively infected and followed the patients over time throughout the course of disease. The collaborating institutions used their own protocols to collect whole blood in K2EDTA tubes. For TCRbeta analysis, collaborator samples were shipped as frozen whole blood, as isolated PBMCs, or as DNA extracted from either sample type. Sequenced sample: peripheral blood. The sequence joins TRBV5-1 to TRBJ1-1; TRBD1 might be the D gene, on 6 matching bases. The receptor comes from a woman in her 70s with COVID-19, enrolled during active disease. This receptor has the CDR3 CASSPGGQGVGTEAFF. The base sequence is TGCGCCAGCAGCCCCGGGGGGCAGGGAGTAGGCACTGAAGCTTTCTTT.